This T cell receptor beta chain derives from a study of blood T cell repertoires in COVID-19 (dated by TCRdb to the early 2020s). About the investigation overall: The collaborator samples originated in the United States, Italy and Spain and spanned the acute and convalescent phases of COVID-19. Samples were obtained from the ongoing ImmuneRACE study (first 160 participants) and from about 1,300 subjects provided by 6 global collaborators. The repertoires were made available in a free public database intended to serve as a resource for research on the immune response to SARS-CoV-2. Where HLA class I and class II types were available, the types were taken from metadata supplied by the sample provider, not from assay-based typing. The prospective study material was composed of cDNA or gDNA derived from T cells, B-cell-depleted T cells, or PBMCs. Nearly every sample came with metadata listing a de-identified subject ID, COVID-19 status, age in years and sex. The dataset comprised deeply sampled blood TCRbeta repertoires from subjects exposed to, actively infected with, or recovered from COVID-19. What the authors observed across the whole study: Clinical and demographic metadata were provided uncurated, with the amount varying by source and participant.

In this sample, this clone turned up a few times. Its cognate antigen has yet to be identified. No much larger clone exists at a distance of one base, and base qualities are not known. The junction shows trimming of 0 bases on V and 5 bases on J, and the gene matches do not reach 4 bases of it. From cysteine to phenylalanine, the CDR3 is 16 amino acids long. The read is trimmed to its CDR3 DNA, 48 bases read in frame from base 1. According to the germline V gene, CDR1 reads KGHSH and CDR2 reads LQKENI. Whole blood was collected in K2EDTA tubes by collaborating institutions according to the institutions' own protocols. For TCRbeta analysis, collaborators shipped samples in one of three forms: frozen whole blood, isolated PBMCs, or DNA extracted from either of those sample types. TCRbeta CDR3 regions were amplified from genomic DNA using the immunoSEQ Assay, a bias-controlled multiplex PCR. Concerning the study's data processing: Within the assay, amplification of reference gene primers was used to estimate how many nucleated cells each sample contained. To quantify the absolute abundance of each unique TCRbeta CDR3 rearrangement, sequence reads were collapsed and filtered. Productive Simpson clonality was computed per sample as the square root of Simpson's diversity index over productive rearrangements. This immuneACCESS table, as held by TCRdb, lists in-frame sequences with V and J called but not all clones. Of the missing ones, under half trace to an unresolved V gene in checked studies; the others have no known cause. V, J and clone size are those of that table, while D and trimming were read from the DNA. The sample contains 75,000 or so clones, around 90% of them found a single time. The ten largest make up roughly 29% of the sample.

The sample consisted of peripheral blood. The clonotype was recovered from a man in his fifties with acute or convalescent COVID-19. The chain employs TRBV18 and TRBJ1-4, with 9 bases in between that match TRBD1. The sequence in DNA is TGTGCCAGCTCACCACCCTTACAGGGGGCGAATGAAAAACTGTTTTTT. It encodes CASSPPLQGANEKLFF.